What follows is one T cell receptor (beta chain) and its context. The table lists this clone with a few counts. No antigen is known for it. Base qualities were left out, and no much larger clone turns up one base away. The sample is drawn from a study of control samples from healthy donors and cancer patients (dated by TCRdb to 2019 to 2021). V is shortened by 0 bases, J by 3 bases, and the region joining them spans 5 bases. Its CDR3 holds 13 amino acids, cysteine through phenylalanine. CDR3 DNA only is kept here, 39 bases in frame from base 1. CDR1 and CDR2, looked up from the germline V gene, are MNHEY and SVGEGT. The library came from the immunoSEQ multiplex PCR assay. TCRdb retrieved this table from immuneACCESS and kept in-frame rearrangements only. Not all clones are present; in checked studies, unresolved V genes account for under half, and no reason is known for the remainder. This sample comprises roughly 120,000 clones, nearly 90% of them detected only once. The top ten clonotypes cover more than 2.5% of the sample.

Rearrangement joined TRBV6-2 or TRBV6-3 to TRBJ1-1, with the D gene call left open. Sequenced: blood. The receptor's source is a man aged 45-65 years in good health. The CDR3: CASSYSRDTEAFF. The DNA sequence reads TGTGCCAGCAGTTACTCGAGGGACACTGAAGCTTTCTTT.